The clone carrying this T cell receptor beta chain was recorded only once. No antigen is known for it. This entry comes from a study of graft-versus-host responses after intestinal transplantation. Study-wide background: After anti-thymocyte globulin induction, recipients took tacrolimus and steroids for around three years. Study results and caveats: Early post-transplant HvG declines showed an association with peak circulating GvH clone levels.

Profiling relied on immunoSEQ multiplex PCR, and the TCRdb table lists in-frame clones only, not all of them. The sample has 84,000 or so clones, around 80% seen once. The CDR3 runs to 15 residues. CDR1 is ENHRY and CDR2 is SYGVKD in the germline V gene. Trimming cost V 4 bases and J 2 bases, with 14 bases left between them. This sequence was found in a human donor who received an intestinal transplant. This chain joins TRBV10-3 and TRBJ1-1; D perhaps matches TRBD1 (5 bases). Material: unstimulated CD4+ T cells sorted from spleen or lymph node cells, obtained before intestinal transplant. DNA of the CDR3: TGTGCCATCAGTGGACAGCTCTCCGAAAACACTGAAGCTTTCTTT. It codes for CAISGQLSENTEAFF.